Below are 21 T cell receptor beta chains sequenced from a single sample in a study of graft-versus-host responses after intestinal transplantation. No antigens are known for them. Generated by immunoSEQ multiplex PCR, the TCRdb table keeps only in-frame clones and is missing some. The sample has over 75,000 clones, about nine tenths seen once; the top ten hold 0.069%. The starting material was unstimulated CD8+ T cells sorted from spleen or lymph node cells, obtained before transplant. The origin of the receptors is a human donor who was the organ donor for an intestinal transplant.

This clone has a single count. The rearrangement joins TRBV6-1 to TRBJ2-7; 7 bases are a match to TRBD1. This CDR3 spans 14 amino acids. J gave up 3 bases and V 3 bases, and 5 bases lay outside the gene matches. Germline loops: CDR1 MNHNS, CDR2 SASEGT. The CDR3 coding sequence is TGTGCCAGCAGTGACAGGGCAGGGGGCTACGAGCAGTACTTC. Protein sequence: CASSDRAGGYEQYF.

V gene TRBV5-8 combines with J gene TRBJ1-1; D call uncertain. Trimming removed 0 bases from V and 1 base from J, with 7 bases in between. CDR3 length: 14 residues. In germline, CDR1 is SGHTS, CDR2 YDEGEE. Written as DNA, the CDR3 is TGTGCCAGCAGCTTGGTGTGGGCGAACACTGAAGCTTTCTTT. Amino acid sequence: CASSLVWANTEAFF.

The chain couples TRBV5-4 to TRBJ2-5, with D possibly being TRBD1 (5 bases). The J call may not be correct, given that the DNA end is closer to TRBJ2-7. Germline CDR1 SGHNT, CDR2 YYREEE (reference sequence). The CDR3 contains 14 residues. The CDR3 DNA reads TGTGCCAGCAGCTTAGGGGTTTTCTCCTACGAGCAGTACTTC. Protein: CASSLGVFSYEQYF.

V is TRBV6-1 and J is TRBJ1-2; tentative D call: TRBD1 (6 bases). Trimming left V 3 bases short and J 6 bases short, with 20 bases between. CDR1 is MNHNS and CDR2 is SASEGT in the germline V gene. The CDR3 has 16 residues. The CDR3 protein is CASSDGTLVQGDGYTF. The CDR3 DNA reads as TGTGCCAGCAGTGATGGTACCTTAGTACAGGGAGATGGCTACACCTTC.

The chain links TRBV7-8 to TRBJ2-5; D unresolved. CDR3 length equals 12 residues. CDR1 is SGHVS, CDR2 FQNEAQ, per germline. Trimming left V 2 bases short and J 9 bases short, with 10 bases between. As DNA, the CDR3 is TGTGCCAGCAGCTTAATAGAGAGGTCCCAGTACTTC. This codes for CASSLIERSQYF. The variable domain in full, with the rest retrieved from reference TRBV7-8 and TRBJ2-5, is GAGVSQSPRYKVAKRGQDVALRCDPISGHVSLFWYQQALGQGPEFLTYFQNEAQLDKSGLPSDRFFAERPEGSVSTLKIQRTQQEDSAVYLCASSLIERSQYFGPGTRLLVL.

V gene TRBV19 combines with J gene TRBJ1-5; perhaps TRBD1 as D (6 bases). This CDR3 is 16 amino acids long. V was pared by 3 bases and J by 6 bases, with 18 bases between. Germline V lookup: CDR1 LNHDA, CDR2 SQIVND (reference sequence). CDR3 in DNA: TGTGCCAGTAGTATCCCCCAGGGGACCGGACGTCAGCCCCAGCATTTT. It is translated as CASSIPQGTGRQPQHF. Looking up the rest from reference TRBV19 and TRBJ1-5 gives the full variable domain: DGGITQSPKYLFRKEGQNVTLSCEQNLNHDAMYWYRQDPGQGLRLIYYSQIVNDFQKGDIAEGYSVSREKKESFPLTVTSAQKNPTAFYLCASSIPQGTGRQPQHFGDGTRLSIL.

The chain combines TRBV27 with TRBJ1-1; D is uncertain. The CDR3 has 13 amino acids. Germline CDR1 reads MNHEY; CDR2 reads SMNVEV (reference sequence). V was trimmed by 5 bases and J by 0 bases, leaving 7 bases between them. CDR3 bases: TGTGCCAGCAGTGCGTTCATGAACACTGAAGCTTTCTTT. Amino acids: CASSAFMNTEAFF.

This chain links TRBV18 with TRBJ2-2; the match to TRBD2 covers 10 bases. The ends lost 9 bases at V and 5 bases at J; junction bases unmatched: 15. The CDR3 contains 17 residues. The germline V gene has CDR1 KGHSH and CDR2 LQKENI. CDR3 residues: CASRSTWTSGNTGELFF. CDR3 DNA: TGTGCCAGTAGAAGTACTTGGACTAGCGGAAATACCGGGGAGCTGTTTTTT.

The J gene is TRBJ1-3, the V gene TRBV9; TRBD1 matches at 8 bases. Germline CDR1 and CDR2: SGDLS and YYNGEE. The CDR3 is 17 amino acids. Germline trimming cut 3 bases from V and 3 bases from J; bases unmatched to any gene: 11. The CDR3 DNA follows: TGTGCCAGCAGCGACCTAGAAGACAGGGGATTTGGAAACACCATATATTTT. Its protein is CASSDLEDRGFGNTIYF.

The chain is built from TRBV7-9 and TRBJ2-7; 7 nucleotides agree with TRBD2. Germline V gives CDR1 SEHNR, CDR2 FQNEAQ (reference sequence). Trimming removed 3 bases from V and 3 bases from J; junction bases left unmatched: 8. The CDR3 runs 15 residues. The CDR3 is CASSFEGGTGYEQYF. CDR3 DNA: TGTGCCAGCAGCTTTGAGGGAGGGACGGGCTACGAGCAGTACTTC.

The rearrangement links TRBV13 to TRBJ2-5; D is uncertain. This CDR3 is built from 16 residues. V shed 3 bases and J shed 5 bases, with 19 bases lying between them. From germline, CDR1 is PRHDT and CDR2 FYEKMQ (reference sequence). The CDR3 bases are TGTGCCAGCAGCTTGAGAAGAGTTTTTATCCGGGAGACCCAGTACTTC. Translation: CASSLRRVFIRETQYF.

CDR3 sequence: CASSVAGTGVTEAFF. The CDR3 DNA reads as TGTGCCAGCAGCGTCGCCGGGACAGGGGTCACTGAAGCTTTCTTT. This chain connects TRBV9 to TRBJ1-1, with 10 bases aligning to TRBD1. The CDR3 length is 15 residues. With V trimmed by 2 bases and J by 4 bases, 5 bases remained unmatched. Germline loops: CDR1 SGDLS, CDR2 YYNGEE. Combining the CDR3 with reference TRBV9 and TRBJ1-1 gives the whole variable domain DSGVTQTPKHLITATGQRVTLRCSPRSGDLSVYWYQQSLDQGLQFLIQYYNGEERAKGNILERFSAQQFPDLHSELNLSSLELGDSALYFCASSVAGTGVTEAFFGQGTRLTVV.

This chain links TRBV9 with TRBJ2-7, with TRBD1 identical over 7 bases. Trimming removed 5 bases from V and 0 bases from J; junction bases left unmatched: 2. This CDR3 has 13 amino acids. Looked up from germline, CDR1 is SGDLS and CDR2 is YYNGEE. DNA for the CDR3: TGTGCCAGCAGGGGGGACAGCTCCTACGAGCAGTACTTC. As protein: CASRGDSSYEQYF.

The gene calls are TRBV19 and TRBJ2-2; 8 positions agree with TRBD2. The CDR3 length is 16 residues. V was clipped by 3 bases and J by 5 bases; unmatched bases: 8. Germline V lookup: CDR1 LNHDA, CDR2 SQIVND (reference sequence). The CDR3 reads CASSILPSGQTGELFF. For the CDR3, the DNA is TGTGCCAGTAGTATTTTGCCTAGCGGGCAAACCGGGGAGCTGTTTTTT.

The chain links TRBV9 to TRBJ2-2; D is unresolved. Germline V lookup: CDR1 SGDLS, CDR2 YYNGEE. The CDR3 has 13 amino acids. Trimming cost V 3 bases and J 4 bases, with 7 bases left between them. The CDR3 nucleotides are TGTGCCAGCAGCGCCTTAATCACCGGGGAGCTGTTTTTT. It codes for CASSALITGELFF.

The chain is built from TRBV5-4 and TRBJ2-4; the D is unclear. Germline loops: CDR1 SGHNT, CDR2 YYREEE (reference sequence). The CDR3 has 15 residues. Trimming took 0 bases from V and 6 from J, leaving 13 bases between them. For the CDR3, the DNA is TGTGCCAGCAGCTTGGAAAGTCAATCGGGAAACATTCAGTACTTC. This translates into CASSLESQSGNIQYF.

The chain recombines TRBV7-8 with TRBJ2-5; TRBD1 is a possible D gene (6 bases). The CDR3 totals 16 residues. The V end was cut by 0 bases, the J end by 11 bases, with 22 bases between. CDR1 SGHVS and CDR2 FQNEAQ come from the germline V gene. The DNA for the CDR3 is TGTGCCAGCAGCTTAGCGGGGGCGTTTGGCTTGTGGGAGCAGTACTTC. Residues: CASSLAGAFGLWEQYF.

The CDR3 spells CASSPSRATWETQYF. The CDR3 coding sequence is TGTGCCAGCAGTCCCTCGAGGGCTACCTGGGAGACCCAGTACTTC. The chain has TRBV6-1 and TRBJ2-5; D may be TRBD2 (5 bases). V lost 5 bases and J 5 bases, leaving 18 bases between the germline ends. CDR1 and CDR2 (germline): MNHNS, SASEGT. The CDR3 runs 15 residues.

This clone was recorded once. The rearrangement links TRBV28 to TRBJ2-1; tentative D call: TRBD2 (5 bases). CDR3 length: 18 residues. Germline V lookup: CDR1 MDHEN, CDR2 SYDVKM. V dropped 3 bases and J dropped 0 bases, with 18 bases sitting between them. This CDR3 is CASSFVIPDFLSYNEQFF. Written as DNA, the CDR3 is TGTGCCAGCAGTTTTGTGATTCCGGACTTCCTCTCCTACAATGAGCAGTTCTTC.

The genes are TRBV5-1 and TRBJ1-6; 11 bases align to TRBD1. CDR1 and CDR2 from the germline V gene are SGHRS and YFSETQ. V gave up 1 base and J gave up 9 bases; unmatched junction bases: 6. This CDR3 contains 16 residues. This CDR3 is CASSLPGTGGRSPLHF. As DNA, the CDR3 is TGCGCCAGCAGCTTGCCCGGGACAGGGGGACGTTCACCCCTCCACTTT.

V gene TRBV4-1 combines with J gene TRBJ1-1; D is unclear. The CDR3 is 16 residues long. Looked up from germline, CDR1 is MGHRA and CDR2 is YSYEKL. V dropped 2 bases and J dropped 4 bases, with 17 bases sitting between them. The CDR3 DNA follows: TGCGCCAGCAGCCAATACCTGGCTTTGGGAGGCACTGAAGCTTTCTTT. Protein: CASSQYLALGGTEAFF.